Only a few counts were recorded for the clone carrying this T cell receptor beta chain. The protocol was immunoSEQ multiplex PCR, while the TCRdb copy is restricted to in-frame clones and leaves out a portion. The data contain about 74,000 clones, around 84% of them singletons. These data come from a study of PD-L1 blockade in urothelial cancer. Study details: Blood was subjected to analysis at 3 weeks (second dose) and 6 weeks following treatment start.

The germline V gene encodes CDR1 SGDLS and CDR2 YYNGEE. CDR3 size: 14 residues. J was trimmed by 1 base and V by 2 bases; bases with no gene match: 0. The chain carries TRBV9 and TRBJ1-1; 9 bases line up with TRBD1. Sequences were derived from PBMCs, sampled around atezolizumab (anti-PD-L1) treatment. The source is a man between 65 and 85 years old with urothelial cancer. CDR3 sequence (DNA): TGTGCCAGCAGCGTGGGACAGGGGAACACTGAAGCTTTCTTT. Translating it yields CASSVGQGNTEAFF.